This TCR beta chain derives from a study of T cell repertoires in cytomegalovirus infection. Study-wide results and limits: Ex vivo, HLA-C-restricted CMV-specific TCR beta clonotypes prevailed over the rest of the response.

TCRdb re-called the reads with MiXCR, one entry per CDR3 protein. The sample carries 86,000 or so distinct CDR3 sequences, roughly a quarter recorded once. As regards this clonotype: Its target is unknown.

The V and J ends lost 5 bases and 2 bases respectively, with 2 bases between them. Germline V gene data show CDR1 as SQVTM and CDR2 as ANQGSEA. The CDR3 covers 10 residues. The receptor was isolated from a human donor in good health (CMV status not recorded). Some clones in this sample may be carry-over from other donors' samples. The chain links TRBV29-1 to TRBJ2-3; D is uncertain. Sequenced material: CD8+ T cells from cultured PBMCs, taken from culture after CMV antigen stimulation. CDR3 DNA sequence: TGCAGCGTTCTCACAGATACGCAGTATTTT. This sequence encodes CSVLTDTQYF.